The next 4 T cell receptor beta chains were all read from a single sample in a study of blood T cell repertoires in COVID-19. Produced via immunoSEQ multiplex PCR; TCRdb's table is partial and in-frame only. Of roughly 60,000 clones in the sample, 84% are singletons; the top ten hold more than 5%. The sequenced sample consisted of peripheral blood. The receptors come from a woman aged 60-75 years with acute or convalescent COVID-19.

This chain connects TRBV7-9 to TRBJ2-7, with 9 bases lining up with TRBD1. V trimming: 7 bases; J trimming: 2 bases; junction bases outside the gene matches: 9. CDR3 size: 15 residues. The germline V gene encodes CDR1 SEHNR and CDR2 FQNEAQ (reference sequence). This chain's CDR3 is CASTNPGQGPYEQYF. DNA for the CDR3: TGTGCCAGCACCAATCCGGGACAGGGCCCCTACGAGCAGTACTTC.

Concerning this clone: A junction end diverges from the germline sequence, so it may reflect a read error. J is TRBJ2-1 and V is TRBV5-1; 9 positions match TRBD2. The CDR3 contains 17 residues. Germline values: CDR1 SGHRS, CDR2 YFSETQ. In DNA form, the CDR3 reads TGCGCCCGCAGCTTGGCTACTCGCGGGGGGGCGGGGAATGAGCAGTTCTTC. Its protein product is CARSLATRGGAGNEQFF. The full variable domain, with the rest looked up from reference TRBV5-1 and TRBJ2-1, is KAGVTQTPRYLIKTRGQQVTLSCSPISGHRSVSWYQQTPGQGLQFLFEYFSETQRNKGNFPGRFSGRQFSNSRSEMNVSTLELGDSALYLCARSLATRGGAGNEQFFGPGTRLTVL.

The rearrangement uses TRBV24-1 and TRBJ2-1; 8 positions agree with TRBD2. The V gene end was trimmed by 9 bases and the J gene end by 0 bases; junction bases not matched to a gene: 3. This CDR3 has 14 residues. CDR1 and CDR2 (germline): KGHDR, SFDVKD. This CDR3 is CATHGGASYNEQFF. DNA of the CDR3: TGTGCCACCCACGGGGGGGCCTCCTACAATGAGCAGTTCTTC.

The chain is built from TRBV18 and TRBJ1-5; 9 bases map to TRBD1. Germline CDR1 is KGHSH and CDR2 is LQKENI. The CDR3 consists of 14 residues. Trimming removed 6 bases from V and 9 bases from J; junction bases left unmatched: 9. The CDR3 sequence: CASSPGQGLGPQHF. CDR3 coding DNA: TGTGCCAGCTCGCCGGGACAGGGATTAGGGCCCCAGCATTTT.